Detailed here is one TCR beta chain. Antigen: not known. At one boundary the junction diverges from the germline segment, which might be a read error. These data come from a study of beta chain features in type 1 diabetes. Notes on the study in general: Shorter TCRB CDR3s, moderately but significantly so, marked every one of the four CD4+ subsets in Type 1 diabetes patients. A PCR bias possibly favoring shorter templates would apply equally to patients and controls.

Every single donor gave one heparinised blood draw, and these averaged about 100 mL. Staining for CD45RO/CCR7/CD25/CD127/CD95/CD27 allowed sorting of CD4+ naive, central memory, regulatory and stem cell-like memory cells. Expressed TCRB transcripts got sequenced, as all isolated RNA was reverse transcribed. Libraries were prepared by immunoSEQ multiplex PCR; TCRdb keeps only in-frame clonotypes and omits some of them. In the table there are 280,000 or so clones, approximately 15% of which are singletons. Input material: naive CD4+ T cells from blood. The TCR comes from a man younger than 35 with type 1 diabetes.

The CDR3 DNA reads as TGTGCCTGGGCCGGGACTAGCGGGGGCAATCAGCAGTTCTTC. It yields the protein CAWAGTSGGNQQFF. The V and J genes are TRBV30 and TRBJ2-1; 14 bases are shared with TRBD2. Germline V gene lookup returns CDR1 GTSNPN and CDR2 SVGIG (reference sequence). The CDR3 loop spans 14 amino acids.